Below, 25 T cell receptor beta chains from the same sample are listed, as sequenced in a study of circulating and synovial CD4+ cells in juvenile arthritis. Using immunoSEQ multiplex PCR, the repertoire was profiled, and TCRdb retains in-frame clones only, with some absent. This table holds about 32,000 clones, around 93% found once. Specimen: CD4+ T cells from blood. Receptor source: a human donor with juvenile idiopathic arthritis.

V gene TRBV29-1 combines with J gene TRBJ1-2; 7 nucleotides match TRBD1. Germline trimming cut 0 bases from V and 7 bases from J; bases unmatched to any gene: 8. CDR1 and CDR2 from the germline V gene are SQVTM and ANQGSEA. CDR3 length: 14 amino acids. Written as DNA, the CDR3 is TGCAGCGTTGAAGATTCAAGGACAGGTAGTGGCTACACCTTC. It yields the protein CSVEDSRTGSGYTF.

V is TRBV6-6 and J is TRBJ1-2; TRBD1 matches 8 bases. With 6 bases clipped from V and 6 bases from J, the junction kept 6 bases outside the gene matches. The V gene's germline CDR1 is MNHNY and CDR2 SVGAGI (reference sequence). This CDR3 has 13 amino acids. The CDR3, as DNA: TGTGCCAGCAGGATACAGGGGGGTGATGGCTACACCTTC. It yields the protein CASRIQGGDGYTF.

The chain uses TRBV20-1 and TRBJ1-2, with a weak D call TRBD1 (6 bases). Trimming left V 3 bases short and J 13 bases short, with 12 bases between. This CDR3 has 10 residues. Germline CDR1 and CDR2: DFQATT and SNEGSKA (reference sequence). This CDR3 is CSASDETGTF. The CDR3 bases are TGCAGTGCTAGTGATGAGACAGGCACCTTC.

The chain couples TRBV9 to TRBJ2-7; a weak D match, TRBD2 (6 bases). CDR1 is SGDLS and CDR2 is YYNGEE in the germline V gene. The V end was cut by 0 bases, the J end by 2 bases, with 12 bases between. This CDR3 region has 15 residues. Written as DNA, the CDR3 is TGTGCCAGCAGCGTAGTAGCGGACGGAACCTACGAGCAGTACTTC. Translated: CASSVVADGTYEQYF. The full variable domain, in which reference TRBV9 and TRBJ2-7 provide the parts outside the CDR3, is DSGVTQTPKHLITATGQRVTLRCSPRSGDLSVYWYQQSLDQGLQFLIQYYNGEERAKGNILERFSAQQFPDLHSELNLSSLELGDSALYFCASSVVADGTYEQYFGPGTRLTVT.

The rearrangement links TRBV5-1 to TRBJ2-1, with 10 bases fitting TRBD1. Germline CDR1 and CDR2: SGHRS and YFSETQ. Germline trimming cut 7 bases from V and 0 bases from J; bases unmatched to any gene: 19. This CDR3 contains 20 residues. The CDR3 DNA follows: TGCGCCAGCCGGACAGGGGGATTACTAGAAATTGCCAGCTCCTACAATGAGCAGTTCTTC. Protein product: CASRTGGLLEIASSYNEQFF.

The rearrangement links TRBV6-5 to TRBJ1-2, with TRBD1 as a possible D gene (6 bases). V dropped 0 bases and J dropped 2 bases, with 7 bases sitting between them. The CDR3 extends over 14 amino acids. The germline gives CDR1 MNHEY, CDR2 SVGAGI. This CDR3 reads CASSYSGQNYGYTF. The CDR3 nucleotides read TGTGCCAGCAGTTACTCAGGACAGAACTATGGCTACACCTTC.

The J gene is TRBJ2-2, the V gene TRBV18, with D maybe TRBD2 (5 bases). Germline V lookup: CDR1 KGHSH, CDR2 LQKENI. V lost 4 bases, J lost 5 bases, and 14 bases lay in between. This CDR3 comprises 15 residues. DNA for the CDR3: TGTGCCAGCTCACTGTTCGCTGGGGAGACCGGGGAGCTGTTTTTT. Translating gives CASSLFAGETGELFF.

The V gene is TRBV6-6, the J gene TRBJ2-5; TRBD1 agrees at 8 bases. The germline gives CDR1 MNHNY, CDR2 SVGAGI (reference sequence). The CDR3 consists of 13 residues. Trimming at V came to 6 bases and at J to 1 base, leaving 1 base not matched to a gene. The CDR3, as DNA: TGTGCCAGCAGGACAGGGGCCCAAGAGACCCAGTACTTC. This translates into CASRTGAQETQYF.

This clone was seen just once. The rearrangement joins TRBV4-1 to TRBJ2-1; D is possibly TRBD2 (6 bases). Germline CDR1 MGHRA, CDR2 YSYEKL. The CDR3 has 16 residues. Trimming pared 3 bases from V and 0 bases from J, leaving 12 bases between. The CDR3 DNA sequence: TGCGCCAGCAGCCATTCTGGAGGGAGCTCCTACAATGAGCAGTTCTTC. It codes for CASSHSGGSSYNEQFF.

V is TRBV28 and J is TRBJ2-5; the D gene is possibly TRBD2 (5 bases). CDR3 length: 16 amino acids. CDR1 and CDR2 (germline): MDHEN, SYDVKM. The germline V and J ends were trimmed by 3 bases and 2 bases, with 16 bases remaining between them. The CDR3 protein is CASSLLFLRAQETQYF. The CDR3 DNA is TGTGCCAGCAGTTTGCTTTTTTTGCGGGCACAAGAGACCCAGTACTTC.

The chain employs TRBV6-5 and TRBJ2-4; 7 bases fit TRBD1. Germline CDR1 and CDR2: MNHEY and SVGAGI. The CDR3 sequence is 14 residues long. V was clipped by 7 bases and J by 6 bases; unmatched bases: 9. The CDR3 bases are TGTGCCAGCACCCAGACAGGGAAGGGAAACATTCAGTACTTC. The encoded protein is CASTQTGKGNIQYF.

The genes are TRBV10-3 and TRBJ2-4; 11 bases agree with TRBD2. This CDR3 is built from 16 residues. Per germline, CDR1 ENHRY and CDR2 SYGVKD. The ends lost 3 bases at V and 5 bases at J; junction bases unmatched: 6. The CDR3 DNA is TGTGCCATCAGTGACACTAGCGGGAGACGGGAAAACATTCAGTACTTC. It yields the protein CAISDTSGRRENIQYF.

The rearrangement links TRBV28 to TRBJ1-2; no firm D call. The CDR3 is 13 residues long. Trimming removed 8 bases at V and 6 bases at J, with 16 bases between. CDR1 MDHEN and CDR2 SYDVKM come from the germline V gene. Here the CDR3 reads CASQKDTVDGYTF. Written as DNA, the CDR3 is TGTGCCAGCCAAAAAGACACCGTGGATGGCTACACCTTC.

The V call is TRBV5-1, the J call TRBJ1-4; 7 bases map to TRBD1. The CDR3 is 16 residues long. Germline V CDR1 and CDR2: SGHRS, YFSETQ. V lost 3 bases, J lost 7 bases, and 12 bases stayed unmatched. The CDR3 loop reads CASSYGQVGSFEKLFF. For the CDR3, the DNA is TGCGCCAGCAGCTACGGACAGGTTGGGTCTTTTGAAAAACTGTTTTTT.

The chain carries TRBV28 and TRBJ2-3; TRBD2 agrees at 7 bases. CDR3 length: 14 residues. With V trimmed by 6 bases and J by 2 bases, 5 bases remained unmatched. CDR1 MDHEN and CDR2 SYDVKM come from the germline V gene. CDR3 amino acids: CASSRGGVTDTQYF. CDR3 DNA sequence: TGTGCCAGCAGCCGTGGGGGGGTCACAGATACGCAGTATTTT.

V gene TRBV5-1 combines with J gene TRBJ1-2; 7 positions match TRBD1. Germline CDR1 is SGHRS and CDR2 is YFSETQ. V was pared by 4 bases and J by 4 bases, with 10 bases of the junction left unmatched. CDR3 length: 15 residues. Written as DNA, the CDR3 is TGCGCCAGCAGCCTAGGCGCAGGGGGGAGCTATGGCTACACCTTC. Translation: CASSLGAGGSYGYTF.

The J gene is TRBJ1-1, the V gene TRBV7-3; 8 nucleotides match TRBD1. This CDR3 is 13 amino acids long. J lost 0 bases, V lost 8 bases, and 2 bases had no gene match. CDR1 and CDR2 from the germline V gene are SGHTA and FQGTGA. The CDR3 DNA reads as TGTGCCAGCGGACAGGGTGTGAACACTGAAGCTTTCTTT. This translates into CASGQGVNTEAFF.

The V call is TRBV5-5, the J call TRBJ2-7; TRBD1 is a possible D gene (6 bases). Germline CDR1 SGHKS, CDR2 YYEKEE (reference sequence). Trimming took 2 bases from V and 0 from J, leaving 15 bases between them. The CDR3 has 16 residues. CDR3 nucleotides: TGTGCCAGCAGCTTAAGCTTTGGGGGACACTCCTACGAGCAGTACTTC. Encoded protein: CASSLSFGGHSYEQYF.

The V call is TRBV19, the J call TRBJ1-5; D gene ambiguous. Trimming took 5 bases from V and 1 from J, leaving 15 bases between them. Germline V gene data show CDR1 as LNHDA and CDR2 as SQIVND (reference sequence). The CDR3 length is 16 residues. The DNA for the CDR3 is TGTGCCAGTAGTCCACTGGCGAGGATCAGCAATCAGCCCCAGCATTTT. This encodes CASSPLARISNQPQHF. Variable domain in full (rest from reference TRBV19 and TRBJ1-5): DGGITQSPKYLFRKEGQNVTLSCEQNLNHDAMYWYRQDPGQGLRLIYYSQIVNDFQKGDIAEGYSVSREKKESFPLTVTSAQKNPTAFYLCASSPLARISNQPQHFGDGTRLSIL.

The V gene is TRBV7-8, the J gene TRBJ2-1, with 10 bases matching TRBD2. The CDR3 is 15 residues long. The germline CDR1 and CDR2 sequences are SGHVS and FQNEAQ. J was trimmed by 4 bases and V by 5 bases; bases with no gene match: 5. The CDR3 loop is CASSKLAGLYNEQFF. The DNA of the CDR3 is TGTGCCAGCAGCAAACTAGCGGGACTTTACAATGAGCAGTTCTTC.

This chain joins TRBV4-1 and TRBJ2-1; D unresolved. The germline V gene encodes CDR1 MGHRA and CDR2 YSYEKL. V was clipped by 0 bases and J by 10 bases, with 4 bases between them. The CDR3 covers 11 residues. CDR3 protein: CASSQDREQFF. The CDR3 region has the DNA TGCGCCAGCAGCCAAGACAGGGAGCAGTTCTTC.

The chain is built from TRBV19 and TRBJ2-3; tentatively, D is TRBD1 (5 bases). Trimming shortened V by 1 base and J by 4 bases, and 24 bases separated the two germline ends. This CDR3 region has 19 residues. CDR1 and CDR2 (germline): LNHDA, SQIVND (reference sequence). CDR3 amino acids: CASSIGRLRTPPRADTQYF. The CDR3, as DNA: TGTGCCAGTAGTATAGGACGGCTTAGGACACCCCCAAGGGCAGATACGCAGTATTTT.

The rearrangement links TRBV2 to TRBJ1-1; 10 positions match TRBD1. The CDR3 is 15 residues long. Germline-derived CDR1 and CDR2 are SNHLY and FYNNEI. The CDR3 DNA reads TGTGCTCCTAGCCGGGACAGGGGAGGACGGACTGAAGCTTTCTTT. Its protein product is CAPSRDRGGRTEAFF.

This chain joins TRBV28 and TRBJ2-7; 8 nucleotides line up with TRBD1. The germline gives CDR1 MDHEN, CDR2 SYDVKM. Trimming cost V 7 bases and J 3 bases; bases outside gene matches: 8. The CDR3 totals 14 residues. CDR3 coding DNA: TGTGCCAGCACCCGAACAGGGGGTGACTACGAGCAGTACTTC. As protein: CASTRTGGDYEQYF.

The rearrangement joins TRBV28 to TRBJ2-4; no reliable D call. Trimming cost V 5 bases and J 0 bases, with 11 bases left between them. The CDR3 totals 15 residues. From germline, CDR1 is MDHEN and CDR2 SYDVKM. In nucleotides, the CDR3 is TGTGCCAGCAGTAAGACACGTCTAGCCAAAAACATTCAGTACTTC. Its protein is CASSKTRLAKNIQYF.